This T cell receptor beta chain appears in the sequencing data of a study of blood T cell repertoires in COVID-19. Whole-study context: Sources were T cells, B-cell-depleted T cells, or PBMCs; the material itself was cDNA or gDNA.

This clone came up a few times. The CDR3 loop spans 16 amino acids. With V trimmed by 6 bases and J by 0 bases, 10 bases remained unmatched. Germline CDR1 SNHLY, CDR2 FYNNEI. Authors' data handling: Using reference gene primer amplification, nucleated cell counts were estimated. Assay: immunoSEQ multiplex PCR; the TCRdb copy retains only in-frame clones and omits some. V and J calls and clone size are given by that table; D and trimming were obtained from the DNA. The repertoire holds some 170,000 clones, with 65% to 90% as singletons. This sequence was found in a man in his fifties or sixties who had recovered from COVID-19. V gene TRBV2 combines with J gene TRBJ2-5; 7 positions match TRBD1. Source material: PBMCs or T cells enriched from blood (not recorded which). CDR3 sequence: CASSGQAHAYQETQYF. The DNA for the CDR3 is TGTGCCAGCAGCGGACAGGCCCACGCCTACCAAGAGACCCAGTACTTC.